This T cell receptor (beta chain) was identified during a study of control samples from healthy donors and cancer patients. Profiling relied on immunoSEQ multiplex PCR, and the TCRdb table lists in-frame clones only, not all of them. The table includes under 85,000 clones, more than 70% detected once. This clonotype was obtained from a man between 60 and 75 years old with colorectal cancer. Material for sequencing was PBMCs.

CDR3 residues: CASTTLGGSTDTQYF. The DNA for the CDR3 is TGTGCCAGCACCACCTTAGGCGGGAGCACAGATACGCAGTATTTT. V gene TRBV7-9 combines with J gene TRBJ2-3; D might be TRBD2 (5 bases). With 7 bases removed from V and 0 bases from J, the gap between germline ends came to 14 bases. The CDR3 contains 15 residues. The germline V gene has CDR1 SEHNR and CDR2 FQNEAQ (reference sequence).